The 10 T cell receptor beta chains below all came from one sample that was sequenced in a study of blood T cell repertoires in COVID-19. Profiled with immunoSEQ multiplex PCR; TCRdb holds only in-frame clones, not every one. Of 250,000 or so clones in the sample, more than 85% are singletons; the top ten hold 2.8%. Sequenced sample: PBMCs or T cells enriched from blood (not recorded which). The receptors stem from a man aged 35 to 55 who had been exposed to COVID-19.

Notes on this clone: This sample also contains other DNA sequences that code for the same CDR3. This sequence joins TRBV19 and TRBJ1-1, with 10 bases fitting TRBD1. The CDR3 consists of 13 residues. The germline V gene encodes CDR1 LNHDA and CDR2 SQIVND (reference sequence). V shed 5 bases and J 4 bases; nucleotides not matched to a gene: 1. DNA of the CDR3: TGTGCCAGTAGTCGGACAGGGGGCACTGAAGCTTTCTTT. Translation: CASSRTGGTEAFF.

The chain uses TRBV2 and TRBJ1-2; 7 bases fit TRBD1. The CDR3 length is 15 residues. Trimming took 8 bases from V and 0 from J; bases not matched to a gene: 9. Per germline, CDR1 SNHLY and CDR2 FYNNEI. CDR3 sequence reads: CASGLRTGANYGYTF. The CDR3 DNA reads TGTGCCAGCGGCCTTCGCACAGGGGCTAACTATGGCTACACCTTC. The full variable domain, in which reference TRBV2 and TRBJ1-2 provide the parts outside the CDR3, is EPEVTQTPSHQVTQMGQEVILRCVPISNHLYFYWYRQILGQKVEFLVSFYNNEISEKSEIFDDQFSVERPDGSNFTLKIRSTKLEDSAMYFCASGLRTGANYGYTFGSGTRLTVV.

This CDR3 reads CASSDKTAERSKNIQYF. As DNA, the CDR3 is TGTGCCAGCAGCGATAAAACGGCGGAGCGGTCAAAAAACATTCAGTACTTC. The chain links TRBV5-4 to TRBJ2-4; D is perhaps TRBD2 (5 bases). V lost 4 bases and J lost 4, with 21 bases in between. Germline CDR1 SGHNT, CDR2 YYREEE (reference sequence). The CDR3 is made up of 17 amino acids.

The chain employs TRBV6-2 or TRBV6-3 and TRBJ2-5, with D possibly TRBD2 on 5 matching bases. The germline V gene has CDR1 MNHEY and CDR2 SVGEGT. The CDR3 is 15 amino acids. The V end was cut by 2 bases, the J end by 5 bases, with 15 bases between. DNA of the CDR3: TGTGCCAGCAGTTACGGTCTAGCCCAGCGGGAGACCCAGTACTTC. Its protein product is CASSYGLAQRETQYF.

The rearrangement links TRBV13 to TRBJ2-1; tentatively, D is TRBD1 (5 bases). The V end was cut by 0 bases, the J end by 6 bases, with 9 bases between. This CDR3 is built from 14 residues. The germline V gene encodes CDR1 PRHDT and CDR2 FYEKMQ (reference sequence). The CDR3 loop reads CASSLGQGGNEQFF. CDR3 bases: TGTGCCAGCAGCTTAGGGCAGGGCGGCAATGAGCAGTTCTTC.

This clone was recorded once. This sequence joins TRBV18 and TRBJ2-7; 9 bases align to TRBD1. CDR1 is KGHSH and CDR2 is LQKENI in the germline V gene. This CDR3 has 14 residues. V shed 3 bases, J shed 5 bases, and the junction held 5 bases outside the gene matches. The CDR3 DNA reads TGTGCCAGCTCACCTCGGACAGGGGAGAACGAGCAGTACTTC. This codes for CASSPRTGENEQYF.

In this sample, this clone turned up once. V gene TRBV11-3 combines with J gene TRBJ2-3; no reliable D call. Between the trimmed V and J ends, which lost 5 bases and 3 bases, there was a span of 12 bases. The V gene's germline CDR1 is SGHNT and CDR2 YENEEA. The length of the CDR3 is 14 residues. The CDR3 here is CASSPPGRTDTQYF. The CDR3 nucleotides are TGTGCCAGCAGCCCCCCGGGTCGGACAGATACGCAGTATTTT. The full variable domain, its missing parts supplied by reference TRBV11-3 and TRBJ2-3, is EAGVVQSPRYKIIEKKQPVAFWCNPISGHNTLYWYLQNLGQGPELLIRYENEEAVDDSQLPKDRFSAERLKGVDSTLKIQPAELGDSAVYLCASSPPGRTDTQYFGPGTRLTVL.

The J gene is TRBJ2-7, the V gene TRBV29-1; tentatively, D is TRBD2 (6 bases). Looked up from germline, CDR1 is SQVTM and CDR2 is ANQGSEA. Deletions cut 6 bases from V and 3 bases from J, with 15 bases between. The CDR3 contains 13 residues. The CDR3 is CSVGLAGRYEQYF. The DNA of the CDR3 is TGCAGCGTGGGTTTGGCGGGGCGCTACGAGCAGTACTTC.

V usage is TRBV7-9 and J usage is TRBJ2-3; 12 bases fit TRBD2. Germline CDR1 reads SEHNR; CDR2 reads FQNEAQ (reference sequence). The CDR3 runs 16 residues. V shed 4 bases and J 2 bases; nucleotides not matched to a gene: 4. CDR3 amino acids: CASSSGLAGYTDTQYF. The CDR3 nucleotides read TGTGCCAGCAGCTCAGGACTAGCGGGGTACACAGATACGCAGTATTTT.

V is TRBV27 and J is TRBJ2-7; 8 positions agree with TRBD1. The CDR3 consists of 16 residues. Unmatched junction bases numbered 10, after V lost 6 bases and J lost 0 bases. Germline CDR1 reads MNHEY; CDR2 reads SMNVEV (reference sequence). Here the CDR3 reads CASRPRQGLASYEQYF. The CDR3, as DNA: TGTGCCAGCAGACCGAGACAGGGGCTAGCCTCCTACGAGCAGTACTTC.